This TCR beta chain comes out of a study of blood T cell repertoires in COVID-19. The wider study: COVID-19 samples collected from the United States, Italy and Spain covered acute and convalescent phases. Sample material is recorded as cDNA or gDNA derived from T cells, B-cell-depleted T cells, or PBMCs.

Original data processing: Amplified reference gene primers provided the basis for estimating nucleated cell counts. The method was immunoSEQ multiplex PCR; TCRdb's version includes in-frame clones alone and lacks a portion of them. D and trimming come from the DNA, and the V and J calls and clone size come from that table. This sample carries fewer than 110,000 clones, approximately 92% of them seen once, and the ten largest clones take 5.7%. Trimming stripped 7 bases from V and 8 bases from J, with 17 bases between. Germline CDR1 and CDR2: MDHEN and SYDVKM. This CDR3 contains 14 residues. The TCR originated in a man aged 50-59 years with active COVID-19. Specimen: peripheral blood. This sequence joins TRBV28 and TRBJ1-4; weak D call: TRBD1 (6 bases). CDR3 DNA sequence: TGTGCCAGCACCCCGGGACAAGTGGGCGAAAAACTGTTTTTT. Residues: CASTPGQVGEKLFF.